The clone carrying this TCR beta chain was counted at least ten times. Between the trimmed V and J ends, which lost 1 base and 7 bases, there was a span of 16 bases. The CDR3 runs to 16 residues. Looked up from germline, CDR1 is KGHDR and CDR2 is SFDVKD. This entry is derived from a study of regulatory T cells in long-lasting Graves disease. Library construction for TCR beta used iRepertoire HTBI primers and Arm-PCR of CDR3 regions. MiXCR, run by TCRdb on the multiplex PCR reads, gives a single entry per CDR3 protein. The table lists about 530,000 distinct CDR3 sequences, approximately 16% of them singletons. Time point reported: newly diagnosed GD, antithyroid drugs for less than 3 months. TCR sequences were obtained from RNA taken from PBMCs. These data also formed part of another study, on T cells in Graves' hyperthyroidism and ophthalmopathy. That source reports: Ophthalmopathy onset followed model prediction by a median around 6.9 months.

The TCR comes from a woman aged 35-65 years with Graves disease. The sequences come from peripheral blood mononuclear cells (PBMCs), collected at new diagnosis, from a patient treated with antithyroid drugs. The chain carries TRBV24-1 and TRBJ1-5, with D tentatively TRBD1 (5 bases). As DNA, the CDR3 is TGTGCCACCAGTGATTTTCCGGGACTCAGACGGCAGCCCCAGCATTTT. Residues: CATSDFPGLRRQPQHF.